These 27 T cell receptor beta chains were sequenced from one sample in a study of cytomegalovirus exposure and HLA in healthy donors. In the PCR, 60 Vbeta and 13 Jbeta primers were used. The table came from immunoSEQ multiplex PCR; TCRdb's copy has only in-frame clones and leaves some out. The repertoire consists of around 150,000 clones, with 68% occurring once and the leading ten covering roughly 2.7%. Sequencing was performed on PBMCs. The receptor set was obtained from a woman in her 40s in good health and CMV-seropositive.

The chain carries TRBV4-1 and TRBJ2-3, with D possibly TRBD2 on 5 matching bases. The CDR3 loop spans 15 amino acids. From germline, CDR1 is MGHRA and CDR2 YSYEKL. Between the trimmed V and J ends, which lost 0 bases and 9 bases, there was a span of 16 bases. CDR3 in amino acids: CASSQDRGPSWTQYF. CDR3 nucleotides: TGCGCCAGCAGCCAAGATCGGGGTCCCTCATGGACGCAGTATTTT.

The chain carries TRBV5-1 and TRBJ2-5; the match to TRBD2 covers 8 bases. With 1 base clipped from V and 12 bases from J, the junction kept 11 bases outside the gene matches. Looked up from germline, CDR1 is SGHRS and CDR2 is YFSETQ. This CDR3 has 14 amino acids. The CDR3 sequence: CASSLLGLAGGKYF. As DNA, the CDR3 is TGCGCCAGCAGCTTGCTGGGGCTAGCGGGTGGAAAGTACTTC.

In nucleotides, the CDR3 is TGTGCCAGCAGCCTTAACTATGGCTACACCTTC. This encodes CASSLNYGYTF. The chain combines TRBV7-9 with TRBJ1-2; D gene uncertain. CDR3 size: 11 residues. Looked up from germline, CDR1 is SEHNR and CDR2 is FQNEAQ (reference sequence). With 5 bases removed from V and 1 base from J, the gap between germline ends came to 2 bases.

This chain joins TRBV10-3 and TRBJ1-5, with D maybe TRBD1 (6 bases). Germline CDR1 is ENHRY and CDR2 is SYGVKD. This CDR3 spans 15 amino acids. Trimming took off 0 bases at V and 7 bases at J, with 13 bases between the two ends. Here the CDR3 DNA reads TGTGCCATCAGTGAGTCGAGCACAGGGATCCAGCCCCAGCATTTT. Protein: CAISESSTGIQPQHF.

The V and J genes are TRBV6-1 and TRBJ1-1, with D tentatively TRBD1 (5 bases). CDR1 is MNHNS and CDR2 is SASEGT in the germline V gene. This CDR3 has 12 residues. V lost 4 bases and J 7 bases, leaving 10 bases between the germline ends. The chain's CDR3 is CASSGGGDEAFF. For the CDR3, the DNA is TGTGCCAGCAGTGGTGGAGGGGATGAAGCTTTCTTT.

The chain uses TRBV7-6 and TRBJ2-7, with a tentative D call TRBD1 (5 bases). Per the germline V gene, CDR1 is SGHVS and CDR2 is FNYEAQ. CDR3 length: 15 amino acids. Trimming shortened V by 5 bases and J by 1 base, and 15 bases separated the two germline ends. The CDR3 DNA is TGTGCCAGCAGCCCAGGACATATTGTGTCCTACGAGCAGTACTTC. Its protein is CASSPGHIVSYEQYF.

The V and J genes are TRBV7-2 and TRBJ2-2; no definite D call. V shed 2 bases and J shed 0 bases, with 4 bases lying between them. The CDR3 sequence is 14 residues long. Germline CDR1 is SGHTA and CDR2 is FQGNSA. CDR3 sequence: CASSLPSNTGELFF. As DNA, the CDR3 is TGTGCCAGCAGCTTACCGTCGAACACCGGGGAGCTGTTTTTT. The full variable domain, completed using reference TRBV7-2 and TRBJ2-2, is GAGVSQSPSNKVTEKGKDVELRCDPISGHTALYWYRQSLGQGLEFLIYFQGNSAPDKSGLPSDRFSAERTGGSVSTLTIQRTQQEDSAVYLCASSLPSNTGELFFGEGSRLTVL.

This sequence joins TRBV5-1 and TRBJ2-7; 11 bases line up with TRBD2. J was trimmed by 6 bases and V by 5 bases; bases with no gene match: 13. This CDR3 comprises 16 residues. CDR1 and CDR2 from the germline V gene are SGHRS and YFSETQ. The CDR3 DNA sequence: TGCGCCAGCAGTCGTCTTAGCGGGAGGGACGGCAGCGAGCAGTACTTC. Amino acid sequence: CASSRLSGRDGSEQYF.

CDR3 in amino acids: CASSKERNEKLFF. The CDR3 DNA reads as TGTGCCAGCAGCAAGGAGAGGAATGAAAAACTGTTTTTT. The chain employs TRBV5-6 and TRBJ1-4; the D is unclear. CDR3 size: 13 residues. Per germline, CDR1 SGHDT and CDR2 YYEEEE. The ends were cut back, 4 bases at V and 5 bases at J, with 9 bases in the middle. The full variable domain, rest sourced from reference TRBV5-6 and TRBJ1-4, is DAGVTQSPTHLIKTRGQQVTLRCSPKSGHDTVSWYQQALGQGPQFIFQYYEEEERQRGNFPDRFSGHQFPNYSSELNVNALLLGDSALYLCASSKERNEKLFFGSGTQLSVL.

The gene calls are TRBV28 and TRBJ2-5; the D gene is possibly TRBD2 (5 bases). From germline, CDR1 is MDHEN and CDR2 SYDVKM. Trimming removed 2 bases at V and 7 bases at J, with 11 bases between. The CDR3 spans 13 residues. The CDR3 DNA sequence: TGTGCCAGCAGTTTACCGGGGTGGGGGACCCAGTACTTC. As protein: CASSLPGWGTQYF.

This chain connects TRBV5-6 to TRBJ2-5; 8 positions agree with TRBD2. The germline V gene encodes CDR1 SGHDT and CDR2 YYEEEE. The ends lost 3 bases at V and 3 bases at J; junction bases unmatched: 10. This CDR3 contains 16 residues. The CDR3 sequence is CASSSTGGPTEETQYF. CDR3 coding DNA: TGTGCCAGCAGCTCCACGGGGGGGCCCACCGAAGAGACCCAGTACTTC.

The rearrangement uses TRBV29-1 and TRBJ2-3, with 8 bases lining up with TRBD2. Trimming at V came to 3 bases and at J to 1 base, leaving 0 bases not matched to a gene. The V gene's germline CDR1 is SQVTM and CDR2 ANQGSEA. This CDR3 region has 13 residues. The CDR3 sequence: CSVETSGTDTQYF. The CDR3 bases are TGCAGCGTTGAGACTAGCGGCACAGATACGCAGTATTTT.

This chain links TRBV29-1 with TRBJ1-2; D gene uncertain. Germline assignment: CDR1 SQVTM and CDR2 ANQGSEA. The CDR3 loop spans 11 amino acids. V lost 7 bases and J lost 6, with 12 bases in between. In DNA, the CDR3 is TGCAGCGCCCAAGGCGGCGATGGCTACACCTTC. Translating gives CSAQGGDGYTF.

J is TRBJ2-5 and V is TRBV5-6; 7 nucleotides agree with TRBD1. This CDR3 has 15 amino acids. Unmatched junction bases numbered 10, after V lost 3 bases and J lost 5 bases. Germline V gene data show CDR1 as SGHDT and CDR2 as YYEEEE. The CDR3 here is CASSSQGVARETQYF. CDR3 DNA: TGTGCCAGCAGCTCTCAGGGGGTAGCTAGGGAGACCCAGTACTTC.

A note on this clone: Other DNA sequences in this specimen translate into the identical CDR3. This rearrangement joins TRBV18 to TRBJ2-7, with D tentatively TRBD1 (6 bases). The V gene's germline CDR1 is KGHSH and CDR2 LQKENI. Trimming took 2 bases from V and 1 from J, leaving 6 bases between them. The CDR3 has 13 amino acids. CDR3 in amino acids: CASSPRGSYEQYF. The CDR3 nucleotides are TGTGCCAGCTCACCAAGGGGGTCCTACGAGCAGTACTTC.

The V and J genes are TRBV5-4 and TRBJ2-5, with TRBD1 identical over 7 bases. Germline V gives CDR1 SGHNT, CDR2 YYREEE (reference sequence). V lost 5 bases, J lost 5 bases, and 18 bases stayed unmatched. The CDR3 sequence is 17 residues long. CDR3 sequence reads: CASRPGKGARGRETQYF. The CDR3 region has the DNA TGTGCCAGCAGGCCCGGGAAGGGGGCCAGGGGAAGGGAGACCCAGTACTTC.

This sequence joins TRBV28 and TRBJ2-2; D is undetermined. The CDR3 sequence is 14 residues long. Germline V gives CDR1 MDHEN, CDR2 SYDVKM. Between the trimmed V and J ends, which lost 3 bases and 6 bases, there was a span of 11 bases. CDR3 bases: TGTGCCAGCAGTTTCCCGACTCTCCCCGGGGAGCTGTTTTTT. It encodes CASSFPTLPGELFF.

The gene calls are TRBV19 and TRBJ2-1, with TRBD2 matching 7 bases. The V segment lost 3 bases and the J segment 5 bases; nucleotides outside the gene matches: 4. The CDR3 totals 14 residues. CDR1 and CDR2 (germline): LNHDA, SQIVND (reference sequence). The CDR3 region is CASSIGGIHNEQFF. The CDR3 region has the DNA TGTGCCAGTAGTATCGGGGGGATACACAATGAGCAGTTCTTC. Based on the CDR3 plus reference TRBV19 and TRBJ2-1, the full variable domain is DGGITQSPKYLFRKEGQNVTLSCEQNLNHDAMYWYRQDPGQGLRLIYYSQIVNDFQKGDIAEGYSVSREKKESFPLTVTSAQKNPTAFYLCASSIGGIHNEQFFGPGTRLTVL.

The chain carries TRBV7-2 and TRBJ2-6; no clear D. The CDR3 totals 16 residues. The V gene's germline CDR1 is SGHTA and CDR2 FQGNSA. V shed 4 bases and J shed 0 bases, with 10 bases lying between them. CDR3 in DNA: TGTGCCAGCAGCTACGGTGGTAACTCTGGGGCCAACGTCCTGACTTTC. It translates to CASSYGGNSGANVLTF.

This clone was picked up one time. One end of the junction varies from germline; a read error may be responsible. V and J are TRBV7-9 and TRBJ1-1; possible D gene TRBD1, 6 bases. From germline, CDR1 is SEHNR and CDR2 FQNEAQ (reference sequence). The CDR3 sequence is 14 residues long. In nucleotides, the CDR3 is TGTTCCAGCAGCGTAGGACAGAGGAACACTGAAGCTTTCTTT. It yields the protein CSSSVGQRNTEAFF.

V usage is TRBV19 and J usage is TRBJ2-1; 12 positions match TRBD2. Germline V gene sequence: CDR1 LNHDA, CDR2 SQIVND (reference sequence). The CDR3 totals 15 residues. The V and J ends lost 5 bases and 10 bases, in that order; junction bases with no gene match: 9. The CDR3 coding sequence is TGTGCCAGTAGTCCTTCTAGCGGGAGGGCCTTCGAGCAGTTCTTC. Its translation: CASSPSSGRAFEQFF.

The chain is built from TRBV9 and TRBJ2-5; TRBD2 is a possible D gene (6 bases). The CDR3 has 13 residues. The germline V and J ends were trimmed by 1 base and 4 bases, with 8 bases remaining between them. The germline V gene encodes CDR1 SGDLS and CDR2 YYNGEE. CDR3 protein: CASSVRESETQYF. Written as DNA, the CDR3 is TGTGCCAGCAGCGTACGGGAGTCAGAGACCCAGTACTTC.

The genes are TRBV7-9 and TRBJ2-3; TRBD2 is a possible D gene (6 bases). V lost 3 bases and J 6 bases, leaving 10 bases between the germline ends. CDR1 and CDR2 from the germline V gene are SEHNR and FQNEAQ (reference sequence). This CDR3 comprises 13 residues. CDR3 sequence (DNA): TGTGCCAGCAGCTTGGGGGGTTCCGATACGCAGTATTTT. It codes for CASSLGGSDTQYF. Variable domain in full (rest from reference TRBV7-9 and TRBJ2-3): DTGVSQNPRHKITKRGQNVTFRCDPISEHNRLYWYRQTLGQGPEFLTYFQNEAQLEKSRLLSDRFSAERPKGSFSTLEIQRTEQGDSAMYLCASSLGGSDTQYFGPGTRLTVL.

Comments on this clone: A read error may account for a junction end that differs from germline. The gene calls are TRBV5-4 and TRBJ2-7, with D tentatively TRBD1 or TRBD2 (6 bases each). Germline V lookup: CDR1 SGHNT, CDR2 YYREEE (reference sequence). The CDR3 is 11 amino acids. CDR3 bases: TGTGCCGGCAGGGGACTGTACGAGCAGTACTTC. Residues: CAGRGLYEQYF.

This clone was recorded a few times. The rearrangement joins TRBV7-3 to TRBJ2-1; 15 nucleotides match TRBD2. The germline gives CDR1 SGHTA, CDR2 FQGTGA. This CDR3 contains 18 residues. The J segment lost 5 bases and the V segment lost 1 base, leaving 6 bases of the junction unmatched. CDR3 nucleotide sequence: TGTGCCAGCAGCTTAAGGGGGACTAGCGGGGGGCAAAACAATGAGCAGTTCTTC. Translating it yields CASSLRGTSGGQNNEQFF.

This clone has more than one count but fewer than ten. CDR3 bases: TGTGCCAGCACCCCCCATAGGGGGCGCACAGATACGCAGTATTTT. Translated, it gives CASTPHRGRTDTQYF. The V and J genes are TRBV9 and TRBJ2-3, with 7 bases aligning to TRBD1. Trimming took 6 bases from V and 1 from J; bases not matched to a gene: 8. This CDR3 contains 15 residues. CDR1 and CDR2 from the germline V gene are SGDLS and YYNGEE.

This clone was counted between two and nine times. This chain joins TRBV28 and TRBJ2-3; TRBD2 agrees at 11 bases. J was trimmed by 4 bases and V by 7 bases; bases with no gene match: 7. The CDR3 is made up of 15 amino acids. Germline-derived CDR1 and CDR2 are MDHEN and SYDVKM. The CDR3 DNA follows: TGTGCCAGCAAGACTAGCGGGACTAGGGCAGATACGCAGTATTTT. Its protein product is CASKTSGTRADTQYF. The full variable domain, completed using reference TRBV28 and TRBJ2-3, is DVKVTQSSRYLVKRTGEKVFLECVQDMDHENMFWYRQDPGLGLRLIYFSYDVKMKEKGDIPEGYSVSREKKERFSLILESASTNQTSMYLCASKTSGTRADTQYFGPGTRLTVL.